These 6 T cell receptor beta chains originate from one sample sequenced in a study of STAT3 mutations in large granular lymphocyte leukemia. Points from the study as a whole: Every T-LGLL patient had at least one immunodominant TCRbeta clonotype.

Their antigen targets remain unknown. The repertoire was sequenced with immunoSEQ multiplex PCR; TCRdb's copy has only in-frame clones and lacks some. Of about 40,000 clones in the sample, around nine tenths were seen once. Sequencing input: PBMCs. Every receptor here comes from a human donor with T large granular lymphocyte leukemia. Some clones in this sample may be carry-over from other donors' samples.

This clone appeared a few times. The rearrangement uses TRBV5-4 and TRBJ2-6; D unclear. The CDR3 totals 14 residues. Trimming stripped 9 bases from V and 3 bases from J, with 13 bases between. The germline gives CDR1 SGHNT, CDR2 YYREEE (reference sequence). The CDR3 sequence is CAILPFRGANVLTF. In nucleotides, the CDR3 is TGTGCCATCCTACCCTTCCGTGGGGCCAACGTCCTGACTTTC.

The chain employs TRBV5-1 and TRBJ2-3; no clear D gene. The V gene's germline CDR1 is SGHRS and CDR2 YFSETQ. V lost 4 bases and J lost 2, with 8 bases in between. This CDR3 contains 13 residues. The CDR3 region is CASSPLNTDTQYF. Written as DNA, the CDR3 is TGCGCCAGCAGCCCCCTAAACACAGATACGCAGTATTTT.

The chain carries TRBV9 and TRBJ1-3, with TRBD1 identical over 7 bases. From germline, CDR1 is SGDLS and CDR2 YYNGEE. The CDR3 runs to 14 residues. The V and J ends lost 4 bases and 4 bases, in that order; junction bases with no gene match: 5. CDR3 bases: TGTGCCAGCAGCCCAACAGGGGTCGGAAACACCATATATTTT. Its translation: CASSPTGVGNTIYF.

This clone was detected only a few times. The CDR3 DNA reads TGTGCCAGCAGTGCCGGATTAAATTCACCCCTCCACTTT. As protein: CASSAGLNSPLHF. The chain couples TRBV25-1 to TRBJ1-6; D call uncertain. This CDR3 contains 13 residues. The germline V gene encodes CDR1 MGHDK and CDR2 SYGVNS. Trimming cost V 4 bases and J 7 bases, with 8 bases left between them.

This clone was counted only a few times. V gene TRBV5-1 combines with J gene TRBJ2-7, with D tentatively TRBD2 (6 bases). Trimming cost V 1 base and J 0 bases, with 20 bases left between them. The CDR3 is 18 amino acids. From germline, CDR1 is SGHRS and CDR2 YFSETQ. Here the CDR3 reads CASSLRITSPASSYEQYF. CDR3 DNA: TGCGCCAGCAGCTTGCGTATTACTAGCCCTGCCAGCTCCTACGAGCAGTACTTC.

The V gene is TRBV18, the J gene TRBJ2-5, with 7 bases fitting TRBD2. J was trimmed by 2 bases and V by 3 bases; bases with no gene match: 6. This CDR3 comprises 15 residues. Germline CDR1 reads KGHSH; CDR2 reads LQKENI. The CDR3 sequence: CASSPPYGGQETQYF. DNA for the CDR3: TGTGCCAGCTCACCGCCTTACGGGGGGCAAGAGACCCAGTACTTC.